This TCR beta chain was retrieved from a study of vaccination and CD4 T cells after COVID-19. Study as a whole: Convalescent cases comprised several mild and one severe, all SARS-CoV-2 positive by nasal swab PCR. Blood was drawn a median around 74 days post second dose, range 14 to 241. Researchers treated control cultures with a CEFX pool, an HIV-1 Nef pool, or no peptide.

Treatment: roughly ten-day PBMC culture with coronavirus spike peptide pools or control peptides (ViraFEST assay). The Oncomine TCR Beta short-read assay sequenced DNA from cultured CD4+ T cells. The authors extracted genomic DNA from cultured CD4+ T cells. TCRdb independently ran MiXCR on the PCR reads; one entry per CDR3 protein. The sample consists of 15,000 to 20,000 distinct CDR3 sequences, about 71% of them appearing once. As for this clonotype: Antigen unknown.

The CDR3 is 16 residues long. V lost 5 bases, J lost 4 bases, and 13 bases stayed unmatched. The germline CDR1 and CDR2 sequences are ENHRY and SYGVKD. V gene TRBV10-3 combines with J gene TRBJ2-7; 8 positions match TRBD1. The receptor comes from a human donor who had recovered from COVID-19. Sequenced sample: CD4+ T cells from blood, cultured in vitro. CDR3 sequence reads: CAISSHAGQGMYEQYF. In DNA, the CDR3 is TGTGCCATCAGTTCACACGCCGGACAGGGTATGTACGAGCAGTACTTC.